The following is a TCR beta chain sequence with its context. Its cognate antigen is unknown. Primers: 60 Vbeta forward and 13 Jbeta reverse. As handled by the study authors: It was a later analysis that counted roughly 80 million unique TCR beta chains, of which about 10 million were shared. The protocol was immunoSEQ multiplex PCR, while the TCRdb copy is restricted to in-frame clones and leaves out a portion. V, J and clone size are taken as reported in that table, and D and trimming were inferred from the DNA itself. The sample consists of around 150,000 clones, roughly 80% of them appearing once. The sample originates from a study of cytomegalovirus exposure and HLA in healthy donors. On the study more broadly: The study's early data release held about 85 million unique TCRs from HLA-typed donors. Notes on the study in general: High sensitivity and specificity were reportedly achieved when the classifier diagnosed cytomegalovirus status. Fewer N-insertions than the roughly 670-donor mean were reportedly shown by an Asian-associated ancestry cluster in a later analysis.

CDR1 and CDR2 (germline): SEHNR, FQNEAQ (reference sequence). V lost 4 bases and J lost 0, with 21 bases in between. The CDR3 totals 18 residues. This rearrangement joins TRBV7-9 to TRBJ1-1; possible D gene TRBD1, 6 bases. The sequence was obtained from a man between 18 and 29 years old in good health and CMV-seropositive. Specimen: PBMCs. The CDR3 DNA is TGTGCCAGCAGCTCGGTCCGGGACAAGAACCCGTTGAACACTGAAGCTTTCTTT. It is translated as CASSSVRDKNPLNTEAFF.